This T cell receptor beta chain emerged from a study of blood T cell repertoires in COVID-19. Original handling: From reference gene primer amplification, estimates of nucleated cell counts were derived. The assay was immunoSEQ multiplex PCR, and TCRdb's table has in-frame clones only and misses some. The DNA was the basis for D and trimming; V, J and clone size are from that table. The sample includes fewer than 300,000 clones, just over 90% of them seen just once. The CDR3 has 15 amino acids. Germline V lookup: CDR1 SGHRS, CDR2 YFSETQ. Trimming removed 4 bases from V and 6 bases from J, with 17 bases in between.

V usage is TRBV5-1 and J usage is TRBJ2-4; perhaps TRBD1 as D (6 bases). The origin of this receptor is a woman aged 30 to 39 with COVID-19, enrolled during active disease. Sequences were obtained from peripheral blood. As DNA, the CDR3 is TGCGCCAGCAGCCCCGGGACACCTCTCAGAAACATTCAGTACTTC. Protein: CASSPGTPLRNIQYF.